The 5 T cell receptor beta chains below were found in one sample sequenced in a study of cytomegalovirus exposure and HLA in healthy donors. PCR employed 60 Vbeta and 13 Jbeta primers. Assay used: immunoSEQ multiplex PCR; TCRdb lists only in-frame clones, some missing. The sample table includes tens of thousands of clones. The sample taken for sequencing was PBMCs. Source of these receptors: a young woman in good health and CMV-seropositive.

Comments on this clone: At one boundary the junction diverges from the germline segment, which might be a read error. The genes are TRBV29-1 and TRBJ1-2; TRBD1 is a possible D gene (5 bases). CDR1 is SQVTM, CDR2 ANQGSEA, per germline. The CDR3 has 14 residues. CDR3 protein: CSVEGRGKSYGYTF. The CDR3 DNA is TGCAGCGTAGAAGGGCGGGGGAAGAGCTATGGCTACACCTTC.

The CDR3 nucleotides read TGTGCCAGCAGTAGCGGGGGGACTAGCACAGATACGCAGTATTTT. Translating it yields CASSSGGTSTDTQYF. This chain uses TRBV2 with TRBJ2-3; TRBD2 matches at 9 bases. V trimming: 5 bases; J trimming: 0 bases; junction bases outside the gene matches: 3. Germline V gives CDR1 SNHLY, CDR2 FYNNEI. The length of the CDR3 is 15 residues.

V is TRBV18 and J is TRBJ1-1; possible D gene TRBD1, 5 bases. CDR1 is KGHSH and CDR2 is LQKENI in the germline V gene. Trimming removed 4 bases from V and 0 bases from J, with 12 bases in between. This CDR3 comprises 15 residues. This CDR3 is CASSRATGVNTEAFF. For the CDR3, the DNA is TGTGCCAGCTCACGAGCCACAGGTGTGAACACTGAAGCTTTCTTT.

V gene TRBV7-9 combines with J gene TRBJ1-1; D remains unclear. The CDR3 consists of 14 residues. The germline gives CDR1 SEHNR, CDR2 FQNEAQ (reference sequence). Trimming shortened V by 3 bases and J by 4 bases, and 12 bases separated the two germline ends. The CDR3 spells CASSLGGLVTEAFF. CDR3 nucleotides: TGTGCCAGCAGCTTGGGAGGGTTGGTCACTGAAGCTTTCTTT.

J is TRBJ2-5 and V is TRBV5-8; the D gene is possibly TRBD1 (6 bases). Germline V gives CDR1 SGHTS, CDR2 YDEGEE. V was pared by 4 bases and J by 9 bases, with 10 bases between. The CDR3 covers 11 residues. The DNA for the CDR3 is TGTGCCAGCAGCCCCCCAGGGGCCCAGTACTTC. Protein sequence: CASSPPGAQYF.